This T cell receptor (beta chain) was recorded in a study of T cells in Graves' hyperthyroidism and ophthalmopathy (dated by TCRdb to about 2019). Turning to the overall study: Peripheral blood samples were taken at initial diagnosis, before any treatment was given. To identify TCR V-J signatures that set the groups apart, the researchers used a discovery cohort of roughly 100 patients, made up of 43 with Graves' ophthalmopathy and some 58 with stable Graves' hyperthyroidism. Whether ophthalmopathy could be predicted prospectively was tested in an independent validation cohort made up of under 20 hyperthyroidism patients plus 17 patients who later progressed to ophthalmopathy. The 95 to 100 discovery patients were divided at random into training and test sets in a 7:3 ratio. In about 6 Graves' hyperthyroidism patients, the study also compared T-cell repertoires from thyroid tissue with T-cell repertoires from blood. After sampling, hyperthyroidism patients received methimazole starting at 30 mg daily, and ophthalmopathy patients received high-dose intravenous methylprednisolone. The paper describes TCR Vbeta CDR3 sequencing of fewer than 150 peripheral blood samples, made up of some 42 ophthalmopathy patients, 70 to 75 hyperthyroidism patients and some 17 progressor patients. Results and caveats for the whole study, not just this receptor: Most expanded thyroid clonotypes (frequency above 0.001) were also detected in blood, a finding suggesting that blood repertoires may reflect thyroid immune responses. Sample size was not statistically predetermined, and blinding of investigators to group allocation was not performed. In validation, the model predicted progression to ophthalmopathy a median of around six months before onset, with approximately 71% sensitivity and about 75% specificity. In cross-validation, a model built on a 13 V-J signature told ophthalmopathy apart from stable hyperthyroidism with 85% to 90% sensitivity and 81% to 82% specificity, and in testing the same model reached 80%/75%.

The TCR beta CDR3 regions were amplified from RNA transcripts. For the first round of RT-PCR on the TCR CDR3, the HTBI primer set was used together with the Qiagen OneStep RT-PCR kit. A second multiplex PCR round built the libraries, followed by size selection and purification. The libraries were sequenced on an Illumina HiSeq2000 using paired-end 100 bp reads. Processing in the source paper ran as follows. SOAPnuke was used to process the raw data, with reads discarded if the reads contained adapters or uncalled bases, had a mean Phred below 15, or lacked an exact constant-primer or identifier match. COPE v1.2.5 was used to merge high-quality paired reads, and clonotypes were defined as unique nucleotide sequences. MiTCR v1.1 was used to align clonotypes to the IMGT TRBV, TRBD and TRBJ reference segments. The analysis was restricted to V-J combinations with a frequency above 0.0001, which together covered over 99% of the repertoires. The TCS score was defined as F50 (clonal expansion) divided by E x V (chaos), with BLOSUM62-based TCRdist calculated between CDR3 peptides within each V-J. Welch's t-statistics and random forest reduced around 550 V-J features to 13, which were used in a naive Bayes classifier (R e1071). TCRdb took the public reads, trimmed them with fastp at Q25, ran MiXCR for clone calling and kept in-frame beta chains. Rows matching on CDR3 protein sequence are summarized as one entry with the most common DNA and genes. The V and J calls reflect TCRdb's pipeline rather than the authors' work. This sample has about 640,000 distinct CDR3 sequences in its table, and roughly 20% of those were observed once. The leading ten clones occupy under 35% of the sample.

Ophthalmopathy patients had moderately to severely active disease, with a Clinical Activity Score of 3 or more, a NOSPECS grade of 4 or more, and a disease duration of less than 3 months. Any patient with an uncontrolled infection, another autoimmune disease, pregnancy or lactation was excluded. Diagnoses were established on the basis of clinical symptoms, serum thyroxine and TRAb, thyroid ultrasound, and orbital computed tomography. PBMCs were separated from over 9 ml of fresh peripheral blood using Ficoll-Paque density gradient centrifugation. Trizol reagent was used to extract total RNA, and RNA quality was then checked on an Agilent 2100 Bioanalyzer. Deletion took 5 bases off V and 5 bases off J, with a span of 9 bases between the germline ends. For CDR1 and CDR2, the germline V gene lists MNHNS and SASEGT. Inclusive of the bounding cysteine and phenylalanine, the CDR3 is 13 residues long. Only the CDR3 region is kept as DNA, spanning 39 bases read in frame from base 1.

This clonotype was found many times. Its antigen is unknown. The record has no base qualities; no much larger clone is one base away. The sequenced material came from blood. Rearrangement joined TRBV6-1 to TRBJ1-4; D gene: possibly TRBD1, on 5 matching bases. The receptor was derived from a man aged 25-45 years with Graves' ophthalmopathy. In nucleotides, the sequence is TGTGCCAGCAGTCGGGGCCAAAATGAAAAACTGTTTTTT. Its amino acids are CASSRGQNEKLFF.